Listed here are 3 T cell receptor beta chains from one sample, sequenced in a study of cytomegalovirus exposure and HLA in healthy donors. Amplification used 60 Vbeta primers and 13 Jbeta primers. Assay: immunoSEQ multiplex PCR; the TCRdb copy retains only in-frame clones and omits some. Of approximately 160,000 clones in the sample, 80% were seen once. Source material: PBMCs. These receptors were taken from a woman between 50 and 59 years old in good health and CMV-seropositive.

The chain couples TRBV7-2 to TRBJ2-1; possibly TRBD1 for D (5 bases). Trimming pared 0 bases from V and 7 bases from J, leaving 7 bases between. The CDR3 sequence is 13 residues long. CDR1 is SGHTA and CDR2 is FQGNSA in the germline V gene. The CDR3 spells CASSLARTNEQFF. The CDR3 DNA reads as TGTGCCAGCAGCTTAGCGAGGACAAATGAGCAGTTCTTC. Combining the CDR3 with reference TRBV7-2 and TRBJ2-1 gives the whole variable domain GAGVSQSPSNKVTEKGKDVELRCDPISGHTALYWYRQSLGQGLEFLIYFQGNSAPDKSGLPSDRFSAERTGGSVSTLTIQRTQQEDSAVYLCASSLARTNEQFFGPGTRLTVL.

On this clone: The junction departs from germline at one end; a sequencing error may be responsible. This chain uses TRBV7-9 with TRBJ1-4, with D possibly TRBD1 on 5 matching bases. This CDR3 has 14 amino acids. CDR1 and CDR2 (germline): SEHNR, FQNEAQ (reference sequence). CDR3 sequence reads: CSSSSGMTNEKLFF. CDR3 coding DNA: TGTTCCAGCAGCTCAGGGATGACTAATGAAAAACTGTTTTTT.

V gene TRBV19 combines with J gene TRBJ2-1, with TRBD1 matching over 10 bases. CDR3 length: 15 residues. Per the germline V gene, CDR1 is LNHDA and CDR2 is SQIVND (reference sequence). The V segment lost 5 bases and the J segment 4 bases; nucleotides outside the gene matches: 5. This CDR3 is CASSRQGARYNEQFF. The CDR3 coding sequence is TGTGCCAGTAGTCGACAGGGGGCGAGGTACAATGAGCAGTTCTTC.